The entry below gives a single T cell receptor (beta chain) sequence along with its context. Its matching antigen is unknown. The primer mix had 60 Vbeta and 13 Jbeta primers. Here immunoSEQ multiplex PCR was the method, and the copy in TCRdb shows in-frame clones only, minus some. The specimen's table records about 140,000 clones. The source of the sample is a study of cytomegalovirus exposure and HLA in healthy donors. Regarding the study as a whole: Later work found that TCR association rates differed between HLA loci; DRB1 had the most and HLA-C the fewest. Associated with HLA alleles at 0.05 false discovery rate in a later analysis were 16,951 TCR beta sequences. Reports showed the classifier diagnosing cytomegalovirus status with high specificity and sensitivity. In a later analysis, an Asian-associated ancestry cluster reportedly showed fewer N-insertions than the roughly 650-donor mean.

CDR1 and CDR2 from the germline V gene are SGHVS and FNYEAQ. This CDR3 region has 14 residues. V dropped 8 bases and J dropped 3; count of bases not matched to a gene: 3. V is TRBV7-6 and J is TRBJ2-5; 13 nucleotides agree with TRBD2. Input material: PBMCs. This clonotype was sampled from a middle-aged man in good health and CMV-seronegative. The CDR3 coding sequence is TGTGCCAGCGGGGGACTAGCGGGGAAAGAGACCCAGTACTTC. This translates into CASGGLAGKETQYF.